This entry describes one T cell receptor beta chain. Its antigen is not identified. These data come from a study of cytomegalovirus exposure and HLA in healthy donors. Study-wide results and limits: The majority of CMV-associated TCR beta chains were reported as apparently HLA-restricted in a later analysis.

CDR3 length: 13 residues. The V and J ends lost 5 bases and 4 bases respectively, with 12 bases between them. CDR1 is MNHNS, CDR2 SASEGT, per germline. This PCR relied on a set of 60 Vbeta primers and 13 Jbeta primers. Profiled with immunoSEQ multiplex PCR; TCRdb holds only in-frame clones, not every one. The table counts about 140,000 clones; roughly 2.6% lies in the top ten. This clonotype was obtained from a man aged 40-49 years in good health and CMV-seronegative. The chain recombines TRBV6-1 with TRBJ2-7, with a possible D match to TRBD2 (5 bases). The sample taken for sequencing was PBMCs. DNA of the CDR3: TGTGCCAGCAGTACGGGTCGGGGATACGAGCAGTACTTC. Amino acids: CASSTGRGYEQYF.